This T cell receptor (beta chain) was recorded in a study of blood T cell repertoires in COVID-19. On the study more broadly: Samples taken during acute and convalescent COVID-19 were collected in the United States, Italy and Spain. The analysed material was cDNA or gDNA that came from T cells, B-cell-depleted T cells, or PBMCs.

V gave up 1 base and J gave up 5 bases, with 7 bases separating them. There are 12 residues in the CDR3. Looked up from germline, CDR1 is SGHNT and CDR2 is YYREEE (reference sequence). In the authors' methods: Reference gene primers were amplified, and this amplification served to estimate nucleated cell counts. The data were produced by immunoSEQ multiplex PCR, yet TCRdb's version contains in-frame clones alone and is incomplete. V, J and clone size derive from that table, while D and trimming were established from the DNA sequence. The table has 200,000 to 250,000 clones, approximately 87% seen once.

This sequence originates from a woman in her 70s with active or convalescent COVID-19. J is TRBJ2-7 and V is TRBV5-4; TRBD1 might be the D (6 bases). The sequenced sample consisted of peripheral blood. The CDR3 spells CASSLQGNEQYF. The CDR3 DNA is TGTGCCAGCAGCTTGCAGGGGAACGAGCAGTACTTC.